This is a list of T cell receptor beta chains from one sample in a study of cytomegalovirus exposure and HLA in healthy donors. Clones were sequenced by immunoSEQ multiplex PCR, and TCRdb holds only the in-frame ones, with some missing. This repertoire shows roughly 120,000 clones, under 90% found once; its top ten account for roughly 2.2%. Sequences were obtained from PBMCs. The origin of the receptors is a woman aged 40 to 50 in good health and CMV-seronegative. Each CDR3 is given with its conserved first and last residue. A D gene is named only where the DNA matches it firmly. Clone size is stated in some rows and not others, as once, few, many or a class when expanded.

CDR3 DNA,CDR3 protein,V gene,D gene,clone size,J gene
TGTGCCAGCAGCGCGGGGGTGGGGGCCGGGGGCACTGAAGCTTTCTTT,CASSAGVGAGGTEAFF,TRBV7-6,NA,NA,TRBJ1-1
TGTGCCAGCAGCTTATCGCGGGAGGGGGAGCAGTTCTTC,CASSLSREGEQFF,TRBV11-3,TRBD2,NA,TRBJ2-1
TGTGCCAGCAGCTTAGTTTTGGACTACTACAATGAGCAGTTCTTC,CASSLVLDYYNEQFF,TRBV11-2,NA,NA,TRBJ2-1
TGTGCCAGCAGCCCGAGGGGGAATCAGCCCCAGCATTTT,CASSPRGNQPQHF,TRBV6-1,NA,NA,TRBJ1-5
TGTGCCAGCAGCTCTAGGCTCGCTAACTATGGCTACACCTTC,CASSSRLANYGYTF,TRBV5-5,NA,NA,TRBJ1-2
TGCGCCAGCAGCCTGGCTGGCGGGGGGGAGAATGAGCAGTTCTTC,CASSLAGGGENEQFF,TRBV5-1,TRBD2,NA,TRBJ2-1
TGTGCCAGCAGCTTATCGCAGGCAAACTCCTACAATGAGCAGTTCTTC,CASSLSQANSYNEQFF,TRBV7-7,NA,NA,TRBJ2-1
TGTGCCAGCAGCTTAGCTACCTATAGCAATCAGCCCCAGCATTTT,CASSLATYSNQPQHF,TRBV7-2,NA,NA,TRBJ1-5
TGTGCCAGCAGTCCCGGCGGTAGCGGGAGCAATGAGCAGTTCTTC,CASSPGGSGSNEQFF,TRBV27,TRBD2,few,TRBJ2-1
TGCGCCAGCAGCCAAGCCACAGGGAACACCGGGGAGCTGTTTTTT,CASSQATGNTGELFF,TRBV4-3,NA,many,TRBJ2-2
TGTGCCAGCAGTGGAATTGGGGGGATTTCACCCCTCCACTTT,CASSGIGGISPLHF,TRBV6-1,NA,few,TRBJ1-6
TGTGCCACCAGCAGAGATTACATGACTGAAGCTTTCTTT,CATSRDYMTEAFF,TRBV15,NA,NA,TRBJ1-1
TGTGCCTGGAGTGGGGGCTCCAATGGGTATGGCTACACCTTC,CAWSGGSNGYGYTF,TRBV30,NA,once,TRBJ1-2
TGTGCCAGCAGCTTAGGGCCGGGACAGAATCCCTCTAACTATGGCTACACCTTC,CASSLGPGQNPSNYGYTF,TRBV7-6,TRBD1,NA,TRBJ1-2
TGTGCCAGCAGTCAGGCGGGCACTGAAGCTTTCTTT,CASSQAGTEAFF,TRBV6-5,NA,few,TRBJ1-1
TGTGCCAGCAGCTTAGCGCTAGAGACAGGGGTGGGTTACGAGCAGTACTTC,CASSLALETGVGYEQYF,TRBV7-2,TRBD1,NA,TRBJ2-7
TGTGCCAGCAGCTCGAGGGGGGGCTTGGACACTGAAGCTTTCTTT,CASSSRGGLDTEAFF,TRBV5-5,NA,NA,TRBJ1-1
TGTGCCAGCGGACACAATCAGCCCCAGCATTTT,CASGHNQPQHF,TRBV6-1,NA,NA,TRBJ1-5
TGTGCCATCAGTGAGTCGACCAGAGCGGGTTTTTCACTGTTTTTT,CAISESTRAGFSLFF,TRBV10-3,NA,NA,TRBJ1-4
TGTGCACCCCAGCGGGCTAGCGGGAAGATTGATGAGCAGTTCTTC,CAPQRASGKIDEQFF,TRBV10-3,TRBD2,NA,TRBJ2-1
TGCGCCAGCAGTGGAAGTAAAGGGGGCCAGTACTTC,CASSGSKGGQYF,TRBV10-2,NA,NA,TRBJ2-5
TGTGCCAGCAGTGAAATTTGGGTCGGGGATCAGCCCCAGCATTTT,CASSEIWVGDQPQHF,TRBV6-1,NA,NA,TRBJ1-5
TGTGCCTGGAGTACAGGTTATTCCTGGGACACTGAAGCTTTCTTT,CAWSTGYSWDTEAFF,TRBV30,NA,NA,TRBJ1-1
TGTGCCTGGACCCTCGGGGGAGGGAACTATGGCTACACCTTC,CAWTLGGGNYGYTF,TRBV30,NA,NA,TRBJ1-2
TGTGCCAGCAGCTTGCCTGACAGGGGGCTCGGTGGCTACACCTTC,CASSLPDRGLGGYTF,TRBV5-6,TRBD1,NA,TRBJ1-2
TGTGCCAGCAGTCGAAAGACTAGCCCGTACAATGAGCAGTTCTTC,CASSRKTSPYNEQFF,TRBV27,TRBD2,NA,TRBJ2-1
TGTGCCAGCAGTTACTTTCTTTGGGGCAATGGCTACACCTTC,CASSYFLWGNGYTF,TRBV2,NA,NA,TRBJ1-2
TGTGCCAGCAGCTCCCGGAGCGGGGGGGCCTACAATGAGCAGTTCTTC,CASSSRSGGAYNEQFF,TRBV11-2,TRBD2,NA,TRBJ2-1
TGTGCCAGCAGCTTAACCTCGGGACTAGCCCATGAGCAGTTCTTC,CASSLTSGLAHEQFF,TRBV7-3,TRBD2,NA,TRBJ2-1
TGTGCCAGCCGTTCCTCGGGGTTTAACTATGGCTACACCTTC,CASRSSGFNYGYTF,TRBV2,NA,few,TRBJ1-2
TGTGCCAGCAGCCCCCCAGCAGGCGGATCAGGGGAGCAGTACTTC,CASSPPAGGSGEQYF,TRBV7-2,NA,NA,TRBJ2-7
TGTGCCAGCAGCGTAGCCGGACAGGGTAATTCACCCCTCCACTTT,CASSVAGQGNSPLHF,TRBV9,TRBD1,NA,TRBJ1-6
TGTGCCAGCAGCCGGGACAGGGGAGGTCAGCCCCAGCATTTT,CASSRDRGGQPQHF,TRBV6-5,TRBD1,NA,TRBJ1-5
TGTGCCAGCAGCTTCGACAGTACCATGGGGAAACTGTTTTTT,CASSFDSTMGKLFF,TRBV7-9,NA,NA,TRBJ1-4
TGTGCCAGCAGCTCTGAGGGTCCCGAGCAGTACTTC,CASSSEGPEQYF,TRBV9,NA,NA,TRBJ2-7
TGTGCCAGCTCACCAAATCCAGCGGGACAGGCCCCCTACGAGCAGTACTTC,CASSPNPAGQAPYEQYF,TRBV18,NA,NA,TRBJ2-7
TGTGCCAGCAGTTTATCCGCTACTCACACAGATACGCAGTATTTT,CASSLSATHTDTQYF,TRBV27,NA,NA,TRBJ2-3
TGTGCCAGCAGCCGGGACAAAGACCTTGAAGCTTTCTTT,CASSRDKDLEAFF,TRBV19,NA,NA,TRBJ1-1
TGTGCCACACAGGGGGCTCTGGAGACCCAGTACTTC,CATQGALETQYF,TRBV28,TRBD1,few,TRBJ2-5
TGTGCCTGGAGTGTACTGGGGAGGGGGGCCTATGGCTACACCTTC,CAWSVLGRGAYGYTF,TRBV30,NA,NA,TRBJ1-2
TGTGCCAGCAGCTTAGGACAGGGTGTCACTGAAGCTTTCTTT,CASSLGQGVTEAFF,TRBV7-6,TRBD1,NA,TRBJ1-1
TGTGCCAGCAGCCCAATTAGGACAGCCAGAATTACAGATACGCAGTATTTT,CASSPIRTARITDTQYF,TRBV27,NA,NA,TRBJ2-3
TGTGCCAGCAGTTTACGGGGGAGGACTAGCGGGAACGAGCAGTACTTC,CASSLRGRTSGNEQYF,TRBV28,TRBD2,NA,TRBJ2-7
TGTGCCAGCAGCCAGATCCTCCGTGGGGGTCAGGGGGAAAAACTGTTTTTT,CASSQILRGGQGEKLFF,TRBV4-2,NA,NA,TRBJ1-4
TGTGCCAGCAGTTTAGGGAGGGCCAGGGAGACCCAGTACTTC,CASSLGRARETQYF,TRBV28,TRBD2,NA,TRBJ2-5
TGTGCCAGCTCACCGGACAGGGTTAACACTGAAGCTTTCTTT,CASSPDRVNTEAFF,TRBV18,TRBD1,NA,TRBJ1-1
TGTGCCAGCAGGCGAGGGCAGGGGGGAAATGGCTACACCTTC,CASRRGQGGNGYTF,TRBV27,TRBD1,NA,TRBJ1-2
TGTGCCAGCAGTGAAGGAGGGACAGGGAATGTTGCTGGCTACACCTTC,CASSEGGTGNVAGYTF,TRBV6-1,TRBD1,NA,TRBJ1-2
TGCGCCAGCAGCTTGGAGGCGGGAGCCCCCCCAGATACGCAGTATTTT,CASSLEAGAPPDTQYF,TRBV5-1,TRBD2,once,TRBJ2-3
TGCGCCAGCAGCTCGTCGGGTCCGAAGGACACTGAAGCTTTCTTT,CASSSSGPKDTEAFF,TRBV5-1,NA,few,TRBJ1-1
TGTGCCAGTAGTATAGTTGGGCTTCGGGAGACCCAGTACTTC,CASSIVGLRETQYF,TRBV19,NA,NA,TRBJ2-5
TGTGCCAGCAGCTTGGCCCCCGGGAACACTGAAGCTTTCTTT,CASSLAPGNTEAFF,TRBV5-4,NA,NA,TRBJ1-1